The clone carrying this T cell receptor (beta chain) has more than one count but fewer than ten. KT2, a clone with a known TCR, was spiked into unfractionated PBMC. Fixed numbers of PBMC received varying amounts of KT2 cells. This sample is drawn from a study of quantifying T cell responses using KT2 cells. Study-wide context: TCR alpha and beta constant-region primers primed reverse transcription of RNA.

A single-stranded UMI oligo with SP2 sequence was ligated to cDNA 3' ends. An equimolar mix of RC1.1 and RC1.2 primed the beta chain across TRBC1 and TRBC2. MiXCR, run by TCRdb on the UMI-ligation and nested PCR reads, gives a single entry per CDR3 protein. Among approximately 43,000 distinct CDR3 sequences, over 15% were seen once, and the ten largest hold about 40%. Trimming removed 4 bases at V and 3 bases at J, with 15 bases between. CDR1 is ENHRY and CDR2 is SYGVKD in the germline V gene. The CDR3 totals 15 residues. This chain joins TRBV10-3 and TRBJ1-2; D ambiguous. The sample taken for sequencing was PBMCs spiked with cells of the T cell clone KT2. The TCR was taken from a human donor. The DNA for the CDR3 is TGTGCCATCAGTGTCATCGGCAGCTCCGACTATGGCTACACCTTC. Amino acids: CAISVIGSSDYGYTF.